This entry is about one TCR beta chain. Its specificity is not known. This specimen comes from a study of vaccination effects on CD4 cells after COVID-19. The overall study: ViraFEST used viral peptide pools to expand antigen-specific CD4+ T cells before sequencing.

Following culture for about ten days, CD4+ T cells were isolated. Half of the medium was exchanged for IL-2 medium on both days 3 and 7. Using immunoSEQ multiplex PCR, the repertoire was profiled, and TCRdb retains in-frame clones only, with some absent. The repertoire holds fewer than 40,000 clones, 65% to 70% seen once, with 4% to 5% in the top ten. Points from the study as a whole: Clones that were induced by infection or by vaccine showed marked contraction late after vaccination. Cross-reaction with common cold coronaviruses was seen in only 1 of 255 vaccine-induced clones from healthy vaccinees.

The sequencing used CD4+ T cells from PBMCs cultured without peptide, collected before COVID-19 vaccination. The receptor was derived from a human donor who received a COVID-19 vaccine.

CDR3 in DNA: TGTGCCAGCAGCCTAGCGGGGGTATCTACTAGCACAGATACGCAGTATTTT. Protein product: CASSLAGVSTSTDTQYF. V gene TRBV9 combines with J gene TRBJ2-3; 10 bases map to TRBD2. The CDR3 has 17 residues. V lost 4 bases and J lost 0; bases outside the gene matches: 8. Germline-derived CDR1 and CDR2 are SGDLS and YYNGEE. The full variable domain, in which reference TRBV9 and TRBJ2-3 provide the parts outside the CDR3, is DSGVTQTPKHLITATGQRVTLRCSPRSGDLSVYWYQQSLDQGLQFLIQYYNGEERAKGNILERFSAQQFPDLHSELNLSSLELGDSALYFCASSLAGVSTSTDTQYFGPGTRLTVL.